This TCR beta chain was captured by sequencing in a study of T-cell memory formation after mild COVID-19. In the case of this clonotype: Its antigen is currently unknown.

UMIs and sample barcodes were carried by the TCR alpha and TCR beta cDNA libraries that 5'RACE produced using constant-segment primers. TCRdb passed the 5' RACE reads through MiXCR, listing each CDR3 protein once. This table holds hundreds of thousands of distinct CDR3 sequences, 15% to 20% found once. CDR1 DFQATT and CDR2 SNEGSKA come from the germline V gene (reference sequence). The CDR3 has 17 amino acids. V shed 0 bases and J shed 0 bases, with 17 bases lying between them. Whole-study findings and limits: Contracting CD4+ clones sat mainly in CM and EM; CD8+ in EMRA. The second-wave clones peaking on day 37 were not confirmed as SARS-CoV-2-specific.

This sequence originates from an adult woman who had mild COVID-19 (a few samples of this study predate the infection). Cell type and time point are not known. The chain couples TRBV20-1 to TRBJ1-1; the D gene is possibly TRBD1 (5 bases). Sequencing input: PBMCs or a T cell subset sorted from them (not recorded which). In nucleotides, the CDR3 is TGCAGTGCTAGAGATAGTCGACAGATATACATGAACACTGAAGCTTTCTTT. Its translation is CSARDSRQIYMNTEAFF.